Each of the 5 T cell receptor beta chains below was sequenced from the same sample in a study of molecular identifiers for immune sequencing clone quantification. TCRdb re-called the PCR reads through MiXCR, storing one row per CDR3 protein. The data show 60,000 to 70,000 distinct CDR3 sequences, with 15% to 20% seen just once and around 1.5% held by the top ten. The sequenced sample was naive CD8+ T cells from blood, with Jurkat cell RNA spiked in. Subset indicated: FACS-sorted CD8+CD4-CCR7+CD45RA+ naive T cells. The receptors were sampled from a human donor in good health. Some libraries in this study had Jurkat cell RNA spiked in.

In this sample, this clonotype turned up many times. The chain uses TRBV28 and TRBJ1-1; TRBD1 aligns across 10 bases. Germline V gene data show CDR1 as MDHEN and CDR2 as SYDVKM. CDR3 length: 16 residues. J lost 1 base, V lost 3 bases, and 5 bases had no gene match. As DNA, the CDR3 is TGTGCCAGCAGTTTGGTCGGGACAGGGGAGAACACTGAAGCTTTCTTT. This gives the protein CASSLVGTGENTEAFF.

This clonotype came up many times. The V call is TRBV6-6, the J call TRBJ2-6; D unresolved. V lost 10 bases and J 0 bases, leaving 19 bases between the germline ends. This CDR3 contains 17 residues. In germline, CDR1 is MNHNY, CDR2 SVGAGI (reference sequence). For the CDR3, the DNA is TGTGCCATCCACGGACCCTACTCCCACTCTGGGGCCAACGTCCTGACTTTC. This gives the protein CAIHGPYSHSGANVLTF.

This clonotype was found a few times. This could be a read error, since a much larger clone is one nucleotide away. The V gene is TRBV6-1, the J gene TRBJ2-7; 8 positions agree with TRBD2. The CDR3 loop spans 12 amino acids. The germline V gene encodes CDR1 MNHNS and CDR2 SASEGT. The CDR3 here is CASSESGGEQCF. CDR3 DNA sequence: TGTGCCAGCAGTGAAAGCGGGGGCGAGCAGTGCTTC.

In its sample, this clonotype was seen many times. V is TRBV3-1 and J is TRBJ2-7; TRBD1 aligns across 7 bases. Unmatched junction bases numbered 5, after V lost 6 bases and J lost 0 bases. The CDR3 extends over 14 amino acids. Per germline, CDR1 LGHDT and CDR2 YNNKEL (reference sequence). The chain's CDR3 is CASSPGTVSYEQYF. In DNA, the CDR3 is TGTGCCAGCAGTCCCGGGACAGTCTCCTACGAGCAGTACTTC.

The V and J genes are TRBV27 and TRBJ2-5, with D possibly being TRBD1 (5 bases). The germline CDR1 and CDR2 sequences are MNHEY and SMNVEV (reference sequence). Trimming shortened V by 6 bases and J by 2 bases, and 10 bases separated the two germline ends. This CDR3 region has 13 residues. The CDR3 DNA sequence: TGTGCCAGCAGGATACAGGAGCAAGAGACCCAGTACTTC. This gives the protein CASRIQEQETQYF.